This T cell receptor (beta chain) was identified in a study of cytomegalovirus exposure and HLA in healthy donors. CDR3 length: 13 residues. Germline V gives CDR1 SQVTM, CDR2 ANQGSEA. Unmatched junction bases numbered 8, after V lost 6 bases and J lost 4 bases. The primer mix had 60 Vbeta and 13 Jbeta primers. Data came from immunoSEQ multiplex PCR; TCRdb stores just in-frame clones and leaves some out. The profile shows about 150,000 clones, over 70% of them singletons. This chain connects TRBV29-1 to TRBJ2-5, with 7 nucleotides matching TRBD1. The sequenced sample was PBMCs. The source is a man between 45 and 60 years old in good health and CMV-seropositive. CDR3 amino acids: CSVVMTGRETQYF. The CDR3 DNA reads as TGCAGCGTCGTTATGACAGGGCGAGAGACCCAGTACTTC.